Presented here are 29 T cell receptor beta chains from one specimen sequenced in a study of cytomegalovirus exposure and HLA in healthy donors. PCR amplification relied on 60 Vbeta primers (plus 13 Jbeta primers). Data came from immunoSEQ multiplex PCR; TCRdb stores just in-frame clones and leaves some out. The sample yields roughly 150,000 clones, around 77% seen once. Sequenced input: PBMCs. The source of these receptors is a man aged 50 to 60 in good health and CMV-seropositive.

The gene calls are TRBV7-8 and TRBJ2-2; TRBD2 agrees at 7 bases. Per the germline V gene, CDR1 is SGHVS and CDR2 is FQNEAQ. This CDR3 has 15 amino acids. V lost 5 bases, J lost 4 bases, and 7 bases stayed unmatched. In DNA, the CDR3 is TGTGCCAGCAGCATTACTAGCGTCGGCACCGGGGAGCTGTTTTTT. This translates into CASSITSVGTGELFF.

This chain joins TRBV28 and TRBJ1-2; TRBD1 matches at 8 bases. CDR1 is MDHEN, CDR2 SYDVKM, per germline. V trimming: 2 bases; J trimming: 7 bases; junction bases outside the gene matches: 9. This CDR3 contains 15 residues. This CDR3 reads CASSLPRQGTAGYTF. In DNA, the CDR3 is TGTGCCAGCAGTTTACCCCGACAGGGGACGGCTGGCTACACCTTC.

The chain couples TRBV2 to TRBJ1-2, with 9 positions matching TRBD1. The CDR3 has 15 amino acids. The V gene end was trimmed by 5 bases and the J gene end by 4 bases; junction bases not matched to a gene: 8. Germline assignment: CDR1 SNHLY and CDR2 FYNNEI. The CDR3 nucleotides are TGTGCCAGCAGTCCCACAACAGGGGGCGCCTATGGCTACACCTTC. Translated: CASSPTTGGAYGYTF.

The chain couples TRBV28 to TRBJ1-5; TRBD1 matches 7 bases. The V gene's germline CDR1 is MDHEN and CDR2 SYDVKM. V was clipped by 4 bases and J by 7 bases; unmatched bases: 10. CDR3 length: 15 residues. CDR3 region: CASSSPQGPKQPQHF. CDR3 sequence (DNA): TGTGCCAGCAGTTCCCCACAGGGGCCGAAGCAGCCCCAGCATTTT.

The CDR3, as DNA: TGTGCCAGCAGCCAGGAGGTTGGCAGGGGATCGGGCACTGAAGCTTTCTTT. This codes for CASSQEVGRGSGTEAFF. This chain uses TRBV5-4 with TRBJ1-1; D perhaps matches TRBD1 (6 bases). The CDR3 is 17 residues long. The germline gives CDR1 SGHNT, CDR2 YYREEE (reference sequence). Trimming stripped 4 bases from V and 4 bases from J, with 23 bases between.

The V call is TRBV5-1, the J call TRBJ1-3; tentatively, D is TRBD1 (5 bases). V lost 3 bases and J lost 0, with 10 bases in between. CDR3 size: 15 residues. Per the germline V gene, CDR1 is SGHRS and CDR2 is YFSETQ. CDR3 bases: TGCGCCAGCAGCTCGGCAGGGCTCTCTGGAAACACCATATATTTT. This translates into CASSSAGLSGNTIYF.

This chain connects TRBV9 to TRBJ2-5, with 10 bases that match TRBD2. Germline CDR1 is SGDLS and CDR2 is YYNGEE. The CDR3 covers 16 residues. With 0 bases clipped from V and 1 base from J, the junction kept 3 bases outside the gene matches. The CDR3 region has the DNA TGTGCCAGCAGCGTAGCGAGCGGGGGGGCCCAAGAGACCCAGTACTTC. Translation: CASSVASGGAQETQYF.

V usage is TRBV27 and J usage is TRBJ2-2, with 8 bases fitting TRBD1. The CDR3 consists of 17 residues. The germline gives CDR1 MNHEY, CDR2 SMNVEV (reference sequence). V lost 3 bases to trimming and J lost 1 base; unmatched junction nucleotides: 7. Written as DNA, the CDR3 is TGTGCCAGCAGTTTCCTGAGGACAGGGTTGAACACCGGGGAGCTGTTTTTT. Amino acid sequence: CASSFLRTGLNTGELFF.

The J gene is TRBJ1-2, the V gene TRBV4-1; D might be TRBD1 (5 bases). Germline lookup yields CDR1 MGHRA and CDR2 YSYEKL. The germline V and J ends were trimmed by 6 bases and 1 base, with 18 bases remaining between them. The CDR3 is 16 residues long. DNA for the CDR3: TGCGCCAGCAGACCAGCAGGGATCCGGGTTAACTATGGCTACACCTTC. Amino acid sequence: CASRPAGIRVNYGYTF.

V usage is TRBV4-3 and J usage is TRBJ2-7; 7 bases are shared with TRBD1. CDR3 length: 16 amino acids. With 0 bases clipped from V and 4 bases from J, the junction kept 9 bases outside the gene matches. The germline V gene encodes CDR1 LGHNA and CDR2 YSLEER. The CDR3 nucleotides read TGCGCCAGCAGCCAAGATCTGGGGACAGTAAGTTACGAGCAGTACTTC. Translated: CASSQDLGTVSYEQYF.

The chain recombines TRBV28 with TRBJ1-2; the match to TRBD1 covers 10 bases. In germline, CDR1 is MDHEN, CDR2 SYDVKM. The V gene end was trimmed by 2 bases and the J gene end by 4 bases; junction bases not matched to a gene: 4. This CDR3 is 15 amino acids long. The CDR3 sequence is CASSLGQGDLYGYTF. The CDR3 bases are TGTGCCAGCAGTTTAGGACAGGGGGACCTCTATGGCTACACCTTC.

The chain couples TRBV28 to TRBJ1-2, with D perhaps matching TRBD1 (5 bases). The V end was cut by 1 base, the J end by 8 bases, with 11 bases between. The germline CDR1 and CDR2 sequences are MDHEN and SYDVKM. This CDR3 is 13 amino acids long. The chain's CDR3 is CASSLLSGPGYTF. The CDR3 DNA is TGTGCCAGCAGTTTATTGTCAGGGCCCGGCTACACCTTC.

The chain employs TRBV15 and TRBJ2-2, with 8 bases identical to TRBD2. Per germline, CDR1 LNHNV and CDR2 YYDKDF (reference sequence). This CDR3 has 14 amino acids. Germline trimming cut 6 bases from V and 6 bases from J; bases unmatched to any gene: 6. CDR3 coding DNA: TGTGCCACCAGGGAGCGGGGGCCAGCCGGGGAGCTGTTTTTT. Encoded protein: CATRERGPAGELFF.

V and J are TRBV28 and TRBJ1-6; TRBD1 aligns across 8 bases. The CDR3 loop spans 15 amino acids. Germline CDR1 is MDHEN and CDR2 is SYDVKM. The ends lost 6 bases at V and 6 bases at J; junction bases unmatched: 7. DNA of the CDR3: TGTGCCAGCAGGGGGGGGGACAGGCCTAATTCACCCCTCCACTTT. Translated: CASRGGDRPNSPLHF.

The CDR3 spells CASSPGSSYNEQFF. CDR3 nucleotides: TGTGCCAGCAGCCCGGGTAGCTCCTACAATGAGCAGTTCTTC. The V call is TRBV7-9, the J call TRBJ2-1; D is unresolved. V gave up 5 bases and J gave up 0 bases, with 8 bases separating them. Germline V CDR1 and CDR2: SEHNR, FQNEAQ (reference sequence). The CDR3 runs to 14 residues.

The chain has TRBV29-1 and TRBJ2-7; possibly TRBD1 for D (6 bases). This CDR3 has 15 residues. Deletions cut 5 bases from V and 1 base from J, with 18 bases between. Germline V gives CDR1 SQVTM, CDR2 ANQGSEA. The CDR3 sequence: CSVRQLQGQSYEQYF. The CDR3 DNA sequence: TGCAGCGTTCGACAATTACAGGGACAATCCTACGAGCAGTACTTC.

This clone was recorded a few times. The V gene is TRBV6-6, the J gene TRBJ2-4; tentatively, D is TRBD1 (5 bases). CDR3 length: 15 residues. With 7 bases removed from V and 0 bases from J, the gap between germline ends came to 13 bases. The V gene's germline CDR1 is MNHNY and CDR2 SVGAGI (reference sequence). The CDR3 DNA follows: TGTGCCAGCAATCAGGGAAACCTAGCCAAAAACATTCAGTACTTC. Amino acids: CASNQGNLAKNIQYF.

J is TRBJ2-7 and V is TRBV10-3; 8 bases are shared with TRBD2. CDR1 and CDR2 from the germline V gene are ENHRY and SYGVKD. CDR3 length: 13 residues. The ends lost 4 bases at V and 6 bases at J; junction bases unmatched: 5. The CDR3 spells CAISGGRGGEQYF. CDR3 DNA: TGTGCCATCAGTGGGGGCCGGGGGGGCGAGCAGTACTTC.

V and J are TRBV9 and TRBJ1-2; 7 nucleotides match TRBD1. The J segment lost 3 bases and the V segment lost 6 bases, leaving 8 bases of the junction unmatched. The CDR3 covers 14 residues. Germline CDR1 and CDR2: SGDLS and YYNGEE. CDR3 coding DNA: TGTGCCAGCACGCCCATTGGGACAGACTATGGCTACACCTTC. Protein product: CASTPIGTDYGYTF.

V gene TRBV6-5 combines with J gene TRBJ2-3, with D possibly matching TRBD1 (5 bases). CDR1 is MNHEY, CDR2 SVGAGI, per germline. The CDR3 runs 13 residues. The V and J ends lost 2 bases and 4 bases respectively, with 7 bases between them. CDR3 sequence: CASSYIGADTQYF. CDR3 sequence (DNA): TGTGCCAGCAGTTACATAGGGGCAGATACGCAGTATTTT.

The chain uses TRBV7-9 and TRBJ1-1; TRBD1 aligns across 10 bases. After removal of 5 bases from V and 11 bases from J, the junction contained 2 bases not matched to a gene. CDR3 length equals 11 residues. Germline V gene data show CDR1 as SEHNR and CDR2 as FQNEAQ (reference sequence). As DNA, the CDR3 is TGTGCCAGCAGCCGGGGACAGGGGGCTTTCTTT. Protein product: CASSRGQGAFF. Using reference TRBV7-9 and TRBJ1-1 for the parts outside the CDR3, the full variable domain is DTGVSQNPRHKITKRGQNVTFRCDPISEHNRLYWYRQTLGQGPEFLTYFQNEAQLEKSRLLSDRFSAERPKGSFSTLEIQRTEQGDSAMYLCASSRGQGAFFGQGTRLTVV.

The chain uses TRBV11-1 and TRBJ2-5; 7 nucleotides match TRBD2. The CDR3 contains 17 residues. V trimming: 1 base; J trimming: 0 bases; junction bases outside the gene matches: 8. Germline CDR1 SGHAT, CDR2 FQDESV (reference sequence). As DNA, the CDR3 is TGTGCCAGCAGCTTAGGCCTCCTGGGGGGGTACCAAGAGACCCAGTACTTC. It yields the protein CASSLGLLGGYQETQYF.

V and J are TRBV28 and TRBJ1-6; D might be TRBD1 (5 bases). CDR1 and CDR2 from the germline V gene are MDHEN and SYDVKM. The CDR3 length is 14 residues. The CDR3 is CAGGRGDYNSPLHF. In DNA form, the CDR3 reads TGTGCGGGGGGTAGGGGTGACTATAATTCACCCCTCCACTTT.

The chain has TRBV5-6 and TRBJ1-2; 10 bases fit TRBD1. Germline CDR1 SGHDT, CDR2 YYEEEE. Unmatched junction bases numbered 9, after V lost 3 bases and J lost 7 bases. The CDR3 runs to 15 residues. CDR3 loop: CASSSIPGQGFGYTF. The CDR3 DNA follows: TGTGCCAGCAGCTCGATCCCGGGACAGGGGTTTGGCTACACCTTC.

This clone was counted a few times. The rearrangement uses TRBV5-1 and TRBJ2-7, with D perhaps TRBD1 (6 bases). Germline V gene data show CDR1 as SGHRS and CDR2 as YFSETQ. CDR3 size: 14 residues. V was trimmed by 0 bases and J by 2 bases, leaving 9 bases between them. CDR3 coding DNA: TGCGCCAGCAGCTTGGGACAGGATGCCTACGAGCAGTACTTC. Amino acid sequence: CASSLGQDAYEQYF.

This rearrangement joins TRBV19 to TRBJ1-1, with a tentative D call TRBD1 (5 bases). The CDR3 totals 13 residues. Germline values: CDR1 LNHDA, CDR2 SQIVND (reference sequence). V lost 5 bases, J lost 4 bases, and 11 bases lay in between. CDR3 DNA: TGTGCCAGTAGTCAGCAGGGTGGCACTGAAGCTTTCTTT. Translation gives CASSQQGGTEAFF.

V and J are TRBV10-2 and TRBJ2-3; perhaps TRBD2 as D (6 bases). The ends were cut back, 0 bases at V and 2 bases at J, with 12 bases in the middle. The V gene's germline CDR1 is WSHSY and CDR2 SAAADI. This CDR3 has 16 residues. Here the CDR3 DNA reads TGCGCCAGCAGTGAGTCCAAACTAGCCTACACAGATACGCAGTATTTT. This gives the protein CASSESKLAYTDTQYF.

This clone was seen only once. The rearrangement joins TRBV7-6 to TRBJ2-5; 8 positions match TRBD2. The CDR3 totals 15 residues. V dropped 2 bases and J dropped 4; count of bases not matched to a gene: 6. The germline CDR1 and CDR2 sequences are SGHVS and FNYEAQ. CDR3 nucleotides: TGTGCCAGCAGCTTATCCGGACTAGCCAGAGAGACCCAGTACTTC. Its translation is CASSLSGLARETQYF.

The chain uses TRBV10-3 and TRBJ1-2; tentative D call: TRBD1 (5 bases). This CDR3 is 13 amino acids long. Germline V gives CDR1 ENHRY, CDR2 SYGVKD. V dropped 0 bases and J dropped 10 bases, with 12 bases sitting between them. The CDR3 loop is CAISESIGRDYTF. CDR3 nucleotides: TGTGCCATCAGTGAGTCGATCGGCAGGGACTACACCTTC.